This T cell receptor beta chain was sequenced during a study of blood T cells in healthy people across ages. General study findings and limits: More naive CD4+ cells and higher diversity were found in long-lived than in aged donors. Observed TCR beta diversity per million T cells went down as age went up. This fall followed a roughly linear course with age.

This clonotype was seen a few times. Its cognate antigen is unknown. The use of a sample-barcoded 5' primer and a J-beta primer mix characterized a second PCR of about 7 to 12 cycles. TCRdb independently ran MiXCR on the 5' RACE reads; one entry per CDR3 protein. Seen here are 1,100,000 or so distinct CDR3 sequences, 40% to 55% observed once, and the top ten hold under 20%. CDR3 size: 18 residues. Trimming took 3 bases from V and 6 from J; bases not matched to a gene: 12. CDR1 KGHDR and CDR2 SFDVKD come from the germline V gene. The receptor was isolated from a woman aged 55-70 years in good health. The rearrangement uses TRBV24-1 and TRBJ2-2; 10 bases fit TRBD2. Sequences were obtained from blood. CDR3 sequence: CATSDPTTLAGDSGELFF. The CDR3 region has the DNA TGTGCCACCAGTGATCCAACCACTCTAGCGGGAGATTCCGGGGAGCTGTTTTTT.